The rows below give T cell receptor beta chains drawn from one sample of a study of T cell repertoires in cytomegalovirus infection. TCRdb used MiXCR to reprocess the reads, holding one entry per CDR3 protein. The sample has roughly 140,000 distinct CDR3 sequences; around 20% are singletons. The specimen was PBMCs. The receptors were sampled from a human donor in good health (CMV status not recorded). Some clones in this sample may be carry-over from other donors' samples. Each CDR3 is given with its conserved first and last residue. A D gene is named only where the DNA matches it firmly. A clone size is listed for some rows: how often the clone was seen (once, few, many), or a class if it is expanded.

v_call	j_call	d_call	clone_size	cdr3_aa	cdr3_nt
TRBV11-3	TRBJ2-5	NA	few	CASSFGGRTNEETQYF	TGTGCCAGCAGCTTTGGTGGGAGGACCAACGAAGAGACCCAGTACTTC
TRBV28	TRBJ2-1	NA	NA	CASTLRGARNEQFF	TGTGCCAGCACTCTTCGGGGGGCGAGGAATGAGCAGTTCTTC
TRBV4-3	TRBJ1-2	NA	NA	CASSQDGSNYGYTF	TGCGCCAGCAGCCAAGATGGCTCTAACTATGGCTACACCTTC
TRBV12-3/TRBV12-4	TRBJ2-7	TRBD2	few	CASSLSAAGRHHEQYF	TGTGCCAGCAGTTTAAGTGCAGCGGGGCGACATCACGAGCAGTACTTC
TRBV12-3/TRBV12-4	TRBJ1-4	TRBD1	NA	CASSPTTGAGEKLFF	TGTGCCAGCAGTCCCACGACAGGGGCGGGGGAAAAACTGTTTTTT
TRBV6-6	TRBJ1-4	NA	few	CASSLNLKLFF	TGTGCCAGCAGCCTCAATTTAAAACTGTTTTTT
TRBV6-5	TRBJ2-3	TRBD2	few	CASSYSILAGHTDTQYF	TGTGCCAGCAGTTACTCGATTCTAGCGGGACACACAGATACGCAGTATTTT
TRBV5-6	TRBJ2-7	TRBD1	few	CASSLLGQGDEQYF	TGTGCCAGCAGCTTGTTAGGACAGGGGGACGAGCAGTACTTC
TRBV5-1	TRBJ1-1	TRBD1	NA	CASSWGTGGNTEAFF	TGCGCCAGCAGCTGGGGGACAGGAGGGAACACTGAAGCTTTCTTT
TRBV7-2	TRBJ2-7	NA	many	CASSFVAEVGYEQYF	TGTGCCAGCAGCTTCGTAGCGGAGGTGGGCTACGAGCAGTACTTC
TRBV5-6	TRBJ2-2	TRBD2	NA	CASSLGGGADGELFF	TGTGCCAGCAGCTTGGGCGGGGGGGCCGACGGGGAGCTGTTTTTT
TRBV20-1	TRBJ1-6	NA	NA	CSATRKADNSPLHF	TGCAGTGCTACGAGGAAGGCAGATAATTCACCCCTCCACTTT
TRBV29-1	TRBJ2-5	NA	NA	CSVEEHPGEEQYQETQYF	TGCAGCGTTGAAGAGCACCCCGGGGAGGAGCAGTACCAAGAGACCCAGTACTTC
TRBV7-8	TRBJ2-2	TRBD2	many	CASTTGLAVTGELFF	TGTGCCAGCACTACCGGACTAGCGGTTACCGGGGAGCTGTTTTTT
TRBV28	TRBJ2-5	TRBD2	few	CASSSSGIQETQYF	TGTGCCAGCAGTTCTAGCGGGATACAAGAGACCCAGTACTTC
TRBV7-2	TRBJ1-6	NA	many	CASTVYSPLHF	TGTGCCAGCACTGTCTATTCACCCCTCCACTTT
TRBV20-1	TRBJ2-3	TRBD2	once	CSAPSGGILRGTDTHYF	TGCAGTGCTCCAAGCGGGGGGATCCTCAGGGGCACAGATACGCACTATTTT
TRBV24-1	TRBJ2-5	TRBD1	few	CATSTGTGALETQYF	TGTGCCACCAGTACCGGGACAGGGGCGCTTGAGACCCAGTACTTC
TRBV6-1	TRBJ1-2	NA	NA	CASSEKGTPGGYTF	TGTGCCAGCAGTGAAAAAGGGACTCCCGGGGGCTACACCTTC
TRBV7-6	TRBJ2-7	NA	NA	CASSLADSYEQYF	TGTGCCAGCAGCTTAGCGGACTCCTACGAGCAGTACTTC
TRBV28	TRBJ1-2	NA	few	CASSLGRERYGYTF	TGTGCCAGCAGTTTGGGGCGGGAACGGTATGGCTACACCTTC
TRBV12-3/TRBV12-4	TRBJ2-1	TRBD1	few	CASSPLTGAPYNEQFF	TGTGCCAGCAGTCCCCTGACAGGGGCGCCCTACAATGAGCAGTTCTTC
TRBV30	TRBJ1-2	NA	NA	CALGTDYGYTF	TGTGCACTCGGGACGGATTATGGCTACACCTTC
TRBV4-3	TRBJ2-4	NA	NA	CASSQEPGNIQYF	TGCGCCAGCAGCCAAGAACCGGGAAACATTCAGTACTTC
TRBV3-1	TRBJ2-3	TRBD2	many	CASSPTSGGHGDTQYF	TGTGCCAGCAGTCCGACTAGCGGGGGACATGGGGATACGCAGTATTTT
TRBV20-1	TRBJ2-5	NA	few	CSAPLRGLPETQYF	TGCAGTGCTCCTCTCAGGGGCTTGCCAGAGACCCAGTACTTC
TRBV6-5	TRBJ1-1	TRBD1	few	CASSFRQGGTEAFF	TGTGCCAGCAGTTTCCGACAGGGAGGGACTGAAGCTTTCTTT
TRBV12-3/TRBV12-4	TRBJ2-7	TRBD1	few	CASTLTGSVYEQYF	TGTGCCAGCACCTTGACAGGGTCTGTTTACGAGCAGTACTTC
TRBV12-3/TRBV12-4	TRBJ2-7	TRBD1	many	CASSLTGGSEQYF	TGTGCCAGCAGTTTGACAGGGGGCTCTGAGCAGTACTTC
TRBV5-6	TRBJ1-6	TRBD1	NA	CANSLFATGGNSPLHF	TGTGCCAACAGCTTGTTTGCGACAGGGGGAAATTCACCCCTCCACTTT
TRBV7-9	TRBJ2-3	TRBD2	NA	CASSLVGLAAQVGGTDTQYF	TGTGCCAGCAGCTTAGTGGGACTAGCGGCCCAGGTGGGGGGCACAGATACGCAGTATTTT
TRBV6-2/TRBV6-3	TRBJ1-1	NA	NA	CASKMASLNTEAFF	TGTGCCAGCAAGATGGCCAGCTTAAACACTGAAGCTTTCTTT
TRBV20-1	TRBJ2-6	NA	few	CSARIPGANVLTF	TGCAGTGCTAGGATCCCTGGGGCCAACGTCCTGACTTTC
TRBV20-1	TRBJ1-2	NA	few	CSATGFGYTF	TGCAGTGCGACAGGATTTGGCTACACCTTC
TRBV7-9	TRBJ2-7	TRBD2	many	CASSPSGVSSYEQYF	TGTGCCAGCAGCCCCAGCGGGGTCAGCTCCTACGAGCAGTACTTC
TRBV7-4	TRBJ2-5	NA	NA	CASSFRRLQETQYF	TGTGCCAGCAGCTTCCGTAGGCTCCAAGAGACCCAGTACTTC
TRBV19	TRBJ2-3	NA	NA	CASSIRGGGTDTQYF	TGTGCCAGTAGTATCCGAGGCGGCGGAACAGATACGCAGTATTTT
TRBV28	TRBJ1-2	TRBD1	NA	CASSPGTGGYGYTF	TGTGCCAGCAGTCCAGGGACAGGGGGTTATGGCTACACCTTC
TRBV7-2	TRBJ2-5	NA	NA	CASSLSEETQYF	TGTGCCAGCAGCTTATCGGAAGAGACCCAGTACTTC
TRBV3-1	TRBJ1-2	NA	NA	CASRLRGRDGYTF	TGTGCCAGCAGACTTCGGGGGCGCGATGGCTACACCTTC
TRBV20-1	TRBJ2-3	NA	NA	CTARRPGSGTDTQYF	TGCACTGCTAGAAGACCGGGAAGTGGCACAGATACGCAGTATTTT
TRBV15	TRBJ2-3	NA	NA	CATSTALGTDTQYF	TGTGCCACCAGCACGGCCCTCGGGACAGATACGCAGTATTTT
TRBV7-8	TRBJ2-1	NA	many	CASSGTVDTEQFF	TGTGCCAGCAGCGGAACAGTGGACACTGAGCAGTTCTTC
TRBV12-3/TRBV12-4	TRBJ2-5	TRBD2	few	CASSLLAGPGETQYF	TGTGCCAGCAGTTTACTAGCGGGGCCGGGAGAGACCCAGTACTTC
TRBV6-5	TRBJ1-5	NA	NA	CASSYMTNQPQHF	TGTGCCAGCAGTTACATGACAAATCAGCCCCAGCATTTT
TRBV7-2	TRBJ2-3	TRBD2	many	CASSPLPRGGSGDTQYF	TGTGCCAGCAGCCCCTTACCCCGGGGGGGCTCTGGAGATACGCAGTATTTT
TRBV4-1	TRBJ1-1	TRBD1	NA	CASSHTRTGNTEAFF	TGCGCCAGCAGCCACACCCGGACAGGGAACACTGAAGCTTTCTTT
TRBV18	TRBJ2-2	TRBD2	NA	CASSGPSGMNTGELFF	TGTGCCAGCTCGGGGCCTAGCGGAATGAACACCGGGGAGCTGTTTTTT
TRBV27	TRBJ2-3	TRBD2	many	CASSLTGRETDTQYF	TGTGCCAGCAGTTTGACGGGGAGGGAGACAGATACGCAGTATTTT
TRBV28	TRBJ2-7	NA	NA	CASSLRGSPYYEQYF	TGTGCCAGCAGTTTAAGGGGATCCCCTTACTACGAGCAGTACTTC
TRBV20-1	TRBJ2-7	TRBD1	NA	CSARPTGQSSYEQYF	TGCAGTGCTAGACCGACAGGGCAAAGCTCCTACGAGCAGTACTTC
TRBV7-2	TRBJ2-7	NA	many	CASSLGSGTVIYEQYF	TGTGCCAGCAGCTTAGGTTCCGGGACTGTCATCTACGAGCAGTACTTC
TRBV6-6	TRBJ2-5	NA	few	CASTGASQETQYF	TGTGCCAGCACCGGGGCCTCCCAAGAGACCCAGTACTTC
TRBV11-2	TRBJ1-4	TRBD1	NA	CASSLDTGTGEKLFF	TGTGCCAGCAGCTTAGATACAGGGACAGGAGAAAAACTGTTTTTT